This is a list of T cell receptor beta chains from one sample in a study of blood T cell repertoires in COVID-19. The assay was immunoSEQ multiplex PCR, and TCRdb's table has in-frame clones only and misses some. The profile covers over 130,000 clones, with approximately 83% appearing a single time and roughly 7.3% taken by the ten largest. Sequenced input: peripheral blood. The source of these receptors is a human donor in a cohort sampled during active COVID-19. Each CDR3 is given with its conserved first and last residue. A D gene is named only where the DNA matches it firmly. Expanded clones are given a class, and other clones once, few, many or no size at all.

D gene: TRBD1
V gene: TRBV11-3
clone size: -
CDR3 length: 14
J gene: TRBJ2-1
CDR3 protein: CASSPGQGFDEQFF
CDR3 DNA: TGTGCCAGCAGCCCGGGACAGGGTTTCGATGAGCAGTTCTTC

D gene: TRBD2
V gene: TRBV7-2
clone size: -
CDR3 length: 18
J gene: TRBJ2-1
CDR3 protein: CASSLLAGNLGSYNEQFF
CDR3 DNA: TGTGCCAGCAGCTTACTAGCGGGGAATCTCGGCTCTTACAATGAGCAGTTCTTC

D gene: -
V gene: TRBV6-1
clone size: -
CDR3 length: 14
J gene: TRBJ2-1
CDR3 protein: CASSELARRYEQFF
CDR3 DNA: TGTGCCAGCAGTGAATTGGCCCGGCGGTATGAGCAGTTCTTC

D gene: TRBD2
V gene: TRBV29-1
clone size: -
CDR3 length: 15
J gene: TRBJ2-2
CDR3 protein: CSVCSGGQGTGELFF
CDR3 DNA: TGCAGCGTTTGTAGCGGGGGCCAGGGCACCGGGGAGCTGTTTTTT

D gene: -
V gene: TRBV27
clone size: -
CDR3 length: 13
J gene: TRBJ2-7
CDR3 protein: CASSLSPSYEQYF
CDR3 DNA: TGTGCCAGCAGTTTATCTCCTTCTTACGAGCAGTACTTC

D gene: -
V gene: TRBV24-1
clone size: -
CDR3 length: 12
J gene: TRBJ1-2
CDR3 protein: CATRGDTDGYTF
CDR3 DNA: TGTGCCACCAGGGGGGACACCGACGGCTACACCTTC

D gene: TRBD1
V gene: TRBV6-5
clone size: -
CDR3 length: 15
J gene: TRBJ2-7
CDR3 protein: CASRAAGQGTYEQYF
CDR3 DNA: TGTGCCAGCAGAGCCGCCGGACAGGGTACCTACGAGCAGTACTTC

D gene: -
V gene: TRBV5-1
clone size: -
CDR3 length: 14
J gene: TRBJ2-5
CDR3 protein: CASSLMGGQETQYF
CDR3 DNA: TGCGCCAGCAGCTTGATGGGAGGCCAAGAGACCCAGTACTTC

D gene: -
V gene: TRBV6-1
clone size: once
CDR3 length: 14
J gene: TRBJ1-5
CDR3 protein: CASSESGGGQPQHF
CDR3 DNA: TGTGCCAGCAGTGAAAGCGGAGGCGGTCAGCCCCAGCATTTT

D gene: -
V gene: TRBV4-1
clone size: -
CDR3 length: 16
J gene: TRBJ2-3
CDR3 protein: CASSPPGGLGADTQYF
CDR3 DNA: TGCGCCAGCTCCCCCCCTGGAGGTCTGGGCGCAGATACGCAGTATTTT

D gene: -
V gene: TRBV7-2
clone size: -
CDR3 length: 14
J gene: TRBJ2-3
CDR3 protein: CASSLGFTDDKQYF
CDR3 DNA: TGTGCCAGCAGCTTGGGCTTCACCGACGACAAGCAGTATTTT

D gene: TRBD1
V gene: TRBV6-6
clone size: -
CDR3 length: 14
J gene: TRBJ1-1
CDR3 protein: CASSPTGGITEAFF
CDR3 DNA: TGTGCCAGCAGCCCGACAGGGGGCATCACTGAAGCTTTCTTT

D gene: TRBD1
V gene: TRBV7-3
clone size: -
CDR3 length: 13
J gene: TRBJ1-6
CDR3 protein: CASSADRVSPLHF
CDR3 DNA: TGTGCCAGCAGCGCAGACAGGGTTTCACCCCTCCACTTT

D gene: TRBD1
V gene: TRBV2
clone size: few
CDR3 length: 13
J gene: TRBJ1-4
CDR3 protein: CASSQQGYEKLFF
CDR3 DNA: TGTGCCAGCAGTCAACAGGGGTATGAAAAACTGTTTTTT

D gene: -
V gene: TRBV15
clone size: -
CDR3 length: 16
J gene: TRBJ1-1
CDR3 protein: CATSRDEAGVGTEAFF
CDR3 DNA: TGTGCCACCAGCAGAGATGAAGCAGGGGTAGGCACTGAAGCTTTCTTT

D gene: -
V gene: TRBV6-5
clone size: -
CDR3 length: 12
J gene: TRBJ2-2
CDR3 protein: CAAWRVAGELFF
CDR3 DNA: TGTGCCGCCTGGAGAGTGGCCGGGGAGCTGTTTTTT

D gene: -
V gene: TRBV28
clone size: -
CDR3 length: 14
J gene: TRBJ2-7
CDR3 protein: CASSFARERNEQYF
CDR3 DNA: TGTGCCAGCAGTTTTGCCCGGGAACGCAACGAGCAGTACTTC

D gene: -
V gene: TRBV7-2
clone size: -
CDR3 length: 15
J gene: TRBJ1-1
CDR3 protein: CASSFKGGVNTEAFF
CDR3 DNA: TGTGCCAGCAGCTTCAAAGGGGGGGTTAACACTGAAGCTTTCTTT

D gene: TRBD1
V gene: TRBV7-6
clone size: -
CDR3 length: 16
J gene: TRBJ2-3
CDR3 protein: CASSLSTGGKADTQYF
CDR3 DNA: TGTGCCAGCAGCTTGTCGACAGGGGGGAAAGCAGATACGCAGTATTTT

D gene: -
V gene: TRBV12-3/TRBV12-4
clone size: -
CDR3 length: 13
J gene: TRBJ2-2
CDR3 protein: CASRTGTTGELFF
CDR3 DNA: TGTGCCAGCAGAACCGGGACAACCGGGGAGCTGTTTTTT

D gene: TRBD2
V gene: TRBV5-4
clone size: -
CDR3 length: 16
J gene: TRBJ2-5
CDR3 protein: CASSHRTSGGWETQYF
CDR3 DNA: TGTGCCAGCAGCCACCGGACTAGCGGGGGGTGGGAGACCCAGTACTTC

D gene: -
V gene: TRBV10-2
clone size: -
CDR3 length: 14
J gene: TRBJ1-5
CDR3 protein: CASSEGGAWQPQHF
CDR3 DNA: TGCGCCAGCAGTGAGGGGGGGGCATGGCAGCCCCAGCATTTT

D gene: TRBD1
V gene: TRBV6-5
clone size: -
CDR3 length: 13
J gene: TRBJ2-1
CDR3 protein: CASTGTGVKEQFF
CDR3 DNA: TGTGCCAGCACCGGGACAGGGGTCAAGGAGCAGTTCTTC

D gene: TRBD1
V gene: TRBV5-6
clone size: once
CDR3 length: 15
J gene: TRBJ1-6
CDR3 protein: CASSPAGTGISPLHF
CDR3 DNA: TGTGCCAGCAGCCCTGCCGGGACAGGGATTTCACCCCTCCACTTT

D gene: -
V gene: TRBV6-4
clone size: -
CDR3 length: 12
J gene: TRBJ2-7
CDR3 protein: CAPSRPRYEQYF
CDR3 DNA: TGTGCCCCTTCGCGCCCCAGGTACGAGCAGTACTTC

D gene: TRBD1
V gene: TRBV2
clone size: -
CDR3 length: 14
J gene: TRBJ2-2
CDR3 protein: CASLGTGNTGELFF
CDR3 DNA: TGTGCCAGTCTCGGGACAGGGAACACCGGGGAGCTGTTTTTT

D gene: TRBD1
V gene: TRBV7-2
clone size: -
CDR3 length: 16
J gene: TRBJ1-3
CDR3 protein: CASSPTGQTSGNTIYF
CDR3 DNA: TGTGCCAGCAGCCCTACGGGACAGACATCTGGAAACACCATATATTTT

D gene: TRBD1
V gene: TRBV7-2
clone size: -
CDR3 length: 16
J gene: TRBJ1-6
CDR3 protein: CASSVTQGATGSPLHF
CDR3 DNA: TGTGCCAGCAGTGTTACACAGGGGGCGACGGGATCACCCCTCCACTTT

D gene: -
V gene: TRBV5-7
clone size: -
CDR3 length: 15
J gene: TRBJ1-1
CDR3 protein: CASSLDPGGNTEAFF
CDR3 DNA: TGTGCCAGCAGCTTGGACCCGGGGGGTAACACTGAAGCTTTCTTT

D gene: TRBD1
V gene: TRBV28
clone size: -
CDR3 length: 16
J gene: TRBJ2-1
CDR3 protein: CASSSYGQGANNEQFF
CDR3 DNA: TGTGCCAGCAGCTCCTATGGACAGGGGGCGAATAATGAGCAGTTCTTC

D gene: TRBD1
V gene: TRBV28
clone size: -
CDR3 length: 15
J gene: TRBJ1-2
CDR3 protein: CASSLSGGLMAGYTF
CDR3 DNA: TGTGCCAGCAGTTTATCAGGGGGCCTTATGGCTGGCTACACCTTC

D gene: TRBD1
V gene: TRBV3-1/TRBV3-2
clone size: -
CDR3 length: 13
J gene: TRBJ2-7
CDR3 protein: CASSKWDSRQQYF
CDR3 DNA: TGTGCCAGCAGCAAATGGGACAGCAGGCAGCAGTACTTC

D gene: -
V gene: TRBV6-5
clone size: -
CDR3 length: 15
J gene: TRBJ1-1
CDR3 protein: CATIKGTGRIAEAFF
CDR3 DNA: TGTGCCACCATAAAGGGAACAGGACGTATCGCTGAAGCTTTCTTT

D gene: TRBD2
V gene: TRBV9
clone size: -
CDR3 length: 15
J gene: TRBJ2-5
CDR3 protein: CASSVSGGARETQYF
CDR3 DNA: TGTGCCAGCAGCGTATCGGGGGGGGCCCGGGAGACCCAGTACTTC

D gene: -
V gene: TRBV5-4
clone size: -
CDR3 length: 14
J gene: TRBJ1-2
CDR3 protein: CASSLVQTTYGYTF
CDR3 DNA: TGTGCCAGCAGCTTAGTACAGACTACGTATGGCTACACCTTC

D gene: -
V gene: TRBV19
clone size: -
CDR3 length: 13
J gene: TRBJ1-1
CDR3 protein: CASTPRQGTEAFF
CDR3 DNA: TGTGCCAGTACCCCCCGCCAGGGTACTGAAGCTTTCTTT

D gene: TRBD1
V gene: TRBV6-5
clone size: once
CDR3 length: 16
J gene: TRBJ1-1
CDR3 protein: CASSSAPTGGVSEAFF
CDR3 DNA: TGTGCCAGCAGTTCCGCCCCGACAGGGGGAGTGTCTGAAGCTTTCTTT

D gene: TRBD1
V gene: TRBV14
clone size: -
CDR3 length: 13
J gene: TRBJ2-7
CDR3 protein: CASSLSGTGLSYF
CDR3 DNA: TGTGCCAGCAGCCTATCCGGGACAGGGCTGTCCTACTTC

D gene: TRBD1
V gene: TRBV28
clone size: once
CDR3 length: 15
J gene: TRBJ1-5
CDR3 protein: CASISTGAYNQPQHF
CDR3 DNA: TGTGCCAGCATAAGCACAGGGGCGTACAATCAGCCCCAGCATTTT

D gene: TRBD2
V gene: TRBV6-1
clone size: -
CDR3 length: 16
J gene: TRBJ2-3
CDR3 protein: CASSEAGLAGADTQYF
CDR3 DNA: TGTGCCAGCAGTGAAGCGGGACTAGCGGGGGCAGATACGCAGTATTTT

D gene: -
V gene: TRBV2
clone size: -
CDR3 length: 14
J gene: TRBJ2-3
CDR3 protein: CASSVGRRTDTQYF
CDR3 DNA: TGTGCCAGCAGTGTGGGTAGGAGAACAGATACGCAGTATTTT

D gene: -
V gene: TRBV12-3/TRBV12-4
clone size: -
CDR3 length: 12
J gene: TRBJ1-2
CDR3 protein: CASSSRLDGYTF
CDR3 DNA: TGTGCCAGCAGTTCCCGACTCGATGGCTACACCTTC

D gene: TRBD1
V gene: TRBV24-1
clone size: -
CDR3 length: 19
J gene: TRBJ2-2
CDR3 protein: CATSDHGTGGLRGTGELFF
CDR3 DNA: TGTGCCACCAGTGATCACGGGACAGGGGGCTTGCGAGGCACCGGGGAGCTGTTTTTT

D gene: TRBD2
V gene: TRBV5-6
clone size: -
CDR3 length: 16
J gene: TRBJ2-3
CDR3 protein: CASSIGLAGGADTQYF
CDR3 DNA: TGTGCCAGCAGCATCGGACTAGCGGGGGGTGCAGATACGCAGTATTTT

D gene: -
V gene: TRBV2
clone size: -
CDR3 length: 13
J gene: TRBJ2-7
CDR3 protein: CASGRTEVNEQYF
CDR3 DNA: TGTGCCAGCGGAAGGACAGAAGTGAACGAGCAGTACTTC